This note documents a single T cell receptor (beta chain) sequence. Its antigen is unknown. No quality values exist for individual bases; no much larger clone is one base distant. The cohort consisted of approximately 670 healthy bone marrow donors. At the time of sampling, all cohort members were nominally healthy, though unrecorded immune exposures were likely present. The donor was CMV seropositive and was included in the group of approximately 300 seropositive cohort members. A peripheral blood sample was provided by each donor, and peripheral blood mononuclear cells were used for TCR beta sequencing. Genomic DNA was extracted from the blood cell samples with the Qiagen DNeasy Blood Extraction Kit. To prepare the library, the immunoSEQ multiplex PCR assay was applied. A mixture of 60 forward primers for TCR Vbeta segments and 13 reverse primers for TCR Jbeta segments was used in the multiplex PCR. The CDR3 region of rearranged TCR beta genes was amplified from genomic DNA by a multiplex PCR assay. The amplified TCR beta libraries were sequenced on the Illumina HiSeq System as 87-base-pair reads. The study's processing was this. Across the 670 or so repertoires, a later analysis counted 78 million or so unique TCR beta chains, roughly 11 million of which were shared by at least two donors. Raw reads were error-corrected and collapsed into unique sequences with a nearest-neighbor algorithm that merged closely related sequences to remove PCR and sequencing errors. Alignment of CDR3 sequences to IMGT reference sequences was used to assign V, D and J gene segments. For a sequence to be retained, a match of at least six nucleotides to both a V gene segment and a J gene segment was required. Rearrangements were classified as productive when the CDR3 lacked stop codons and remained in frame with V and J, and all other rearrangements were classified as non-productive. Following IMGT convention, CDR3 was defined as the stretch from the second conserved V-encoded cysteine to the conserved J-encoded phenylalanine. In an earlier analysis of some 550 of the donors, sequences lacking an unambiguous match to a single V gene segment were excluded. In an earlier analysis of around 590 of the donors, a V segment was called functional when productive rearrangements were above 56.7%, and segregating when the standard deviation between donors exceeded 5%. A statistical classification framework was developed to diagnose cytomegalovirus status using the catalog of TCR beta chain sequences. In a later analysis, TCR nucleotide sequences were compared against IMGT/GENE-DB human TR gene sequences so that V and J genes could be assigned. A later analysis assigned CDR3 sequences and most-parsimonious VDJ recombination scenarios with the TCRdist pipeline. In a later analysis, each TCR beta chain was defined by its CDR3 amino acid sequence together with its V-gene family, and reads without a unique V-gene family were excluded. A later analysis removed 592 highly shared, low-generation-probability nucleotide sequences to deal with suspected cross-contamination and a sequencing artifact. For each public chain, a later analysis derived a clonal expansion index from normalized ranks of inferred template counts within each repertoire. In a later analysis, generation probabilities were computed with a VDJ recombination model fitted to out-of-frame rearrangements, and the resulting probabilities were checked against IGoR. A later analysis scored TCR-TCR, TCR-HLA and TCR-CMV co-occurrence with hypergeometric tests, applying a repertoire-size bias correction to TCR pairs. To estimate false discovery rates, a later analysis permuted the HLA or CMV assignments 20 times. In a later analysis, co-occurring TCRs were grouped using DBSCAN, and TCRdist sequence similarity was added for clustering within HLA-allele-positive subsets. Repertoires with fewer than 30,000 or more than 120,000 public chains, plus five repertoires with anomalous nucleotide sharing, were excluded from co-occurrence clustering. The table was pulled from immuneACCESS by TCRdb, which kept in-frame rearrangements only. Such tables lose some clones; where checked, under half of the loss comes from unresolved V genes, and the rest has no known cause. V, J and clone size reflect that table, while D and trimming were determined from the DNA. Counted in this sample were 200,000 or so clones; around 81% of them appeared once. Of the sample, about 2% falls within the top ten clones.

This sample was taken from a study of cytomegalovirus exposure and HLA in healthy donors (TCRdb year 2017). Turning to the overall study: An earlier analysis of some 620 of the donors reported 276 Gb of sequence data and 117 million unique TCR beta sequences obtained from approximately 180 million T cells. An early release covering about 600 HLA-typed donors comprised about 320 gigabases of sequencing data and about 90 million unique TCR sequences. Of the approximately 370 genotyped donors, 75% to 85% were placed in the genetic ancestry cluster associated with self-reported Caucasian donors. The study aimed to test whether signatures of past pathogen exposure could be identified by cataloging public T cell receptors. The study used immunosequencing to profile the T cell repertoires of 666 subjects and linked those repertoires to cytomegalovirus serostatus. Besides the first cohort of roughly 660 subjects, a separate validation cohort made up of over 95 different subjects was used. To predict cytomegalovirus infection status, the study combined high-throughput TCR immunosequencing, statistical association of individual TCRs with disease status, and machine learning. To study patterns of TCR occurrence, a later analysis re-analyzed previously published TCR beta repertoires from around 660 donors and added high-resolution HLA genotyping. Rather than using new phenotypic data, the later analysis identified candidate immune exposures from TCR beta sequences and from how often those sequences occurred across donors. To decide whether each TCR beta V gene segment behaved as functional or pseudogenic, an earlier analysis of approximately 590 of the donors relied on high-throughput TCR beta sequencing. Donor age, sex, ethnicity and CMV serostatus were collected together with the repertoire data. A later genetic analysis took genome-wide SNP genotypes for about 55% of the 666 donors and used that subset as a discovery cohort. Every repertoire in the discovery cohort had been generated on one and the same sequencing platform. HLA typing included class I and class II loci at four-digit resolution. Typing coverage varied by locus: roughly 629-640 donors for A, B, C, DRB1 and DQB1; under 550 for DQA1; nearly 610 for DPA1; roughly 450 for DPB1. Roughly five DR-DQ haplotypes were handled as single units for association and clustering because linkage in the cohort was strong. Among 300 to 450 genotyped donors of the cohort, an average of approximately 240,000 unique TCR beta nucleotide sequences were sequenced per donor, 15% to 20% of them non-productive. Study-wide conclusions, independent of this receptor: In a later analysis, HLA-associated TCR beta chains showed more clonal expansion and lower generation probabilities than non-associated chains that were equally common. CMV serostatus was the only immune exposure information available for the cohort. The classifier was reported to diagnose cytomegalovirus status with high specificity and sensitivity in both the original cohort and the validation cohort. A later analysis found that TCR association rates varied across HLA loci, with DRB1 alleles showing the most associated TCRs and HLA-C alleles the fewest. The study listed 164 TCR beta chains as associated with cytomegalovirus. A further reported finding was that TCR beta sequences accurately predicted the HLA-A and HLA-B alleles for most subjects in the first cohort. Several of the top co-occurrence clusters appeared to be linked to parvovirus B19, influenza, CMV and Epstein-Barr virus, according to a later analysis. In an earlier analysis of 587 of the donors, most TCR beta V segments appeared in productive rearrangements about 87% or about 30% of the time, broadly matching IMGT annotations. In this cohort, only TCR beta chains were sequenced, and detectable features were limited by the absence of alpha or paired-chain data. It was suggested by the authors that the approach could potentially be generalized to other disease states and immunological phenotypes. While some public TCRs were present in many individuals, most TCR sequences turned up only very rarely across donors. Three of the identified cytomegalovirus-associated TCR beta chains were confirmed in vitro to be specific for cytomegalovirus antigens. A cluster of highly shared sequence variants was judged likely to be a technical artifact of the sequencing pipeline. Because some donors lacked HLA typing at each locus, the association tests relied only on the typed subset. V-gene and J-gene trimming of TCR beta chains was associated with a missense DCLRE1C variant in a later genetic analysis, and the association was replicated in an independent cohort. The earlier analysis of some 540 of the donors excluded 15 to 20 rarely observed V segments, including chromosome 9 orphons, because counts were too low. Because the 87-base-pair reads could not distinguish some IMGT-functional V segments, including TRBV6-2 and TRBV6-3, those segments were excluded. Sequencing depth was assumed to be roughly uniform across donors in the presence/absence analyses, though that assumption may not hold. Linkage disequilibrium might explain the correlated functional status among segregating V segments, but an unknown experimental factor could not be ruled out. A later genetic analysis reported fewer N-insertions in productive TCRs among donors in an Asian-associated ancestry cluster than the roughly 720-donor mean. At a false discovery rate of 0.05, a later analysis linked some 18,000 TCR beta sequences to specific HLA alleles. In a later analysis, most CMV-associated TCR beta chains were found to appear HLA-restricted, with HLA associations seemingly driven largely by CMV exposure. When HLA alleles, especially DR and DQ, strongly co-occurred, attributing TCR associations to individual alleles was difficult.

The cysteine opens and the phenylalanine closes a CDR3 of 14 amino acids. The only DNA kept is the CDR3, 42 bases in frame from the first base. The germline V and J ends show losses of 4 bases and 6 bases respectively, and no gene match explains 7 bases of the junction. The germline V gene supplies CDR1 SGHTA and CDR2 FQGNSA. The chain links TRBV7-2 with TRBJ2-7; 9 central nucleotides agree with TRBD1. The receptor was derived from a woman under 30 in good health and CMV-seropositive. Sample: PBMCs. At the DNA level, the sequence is TGTGCCAGCAGCTCGGACAGGGGATCGGGCGAGCAGTACTTC. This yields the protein CASSSDRGSGEQYF.